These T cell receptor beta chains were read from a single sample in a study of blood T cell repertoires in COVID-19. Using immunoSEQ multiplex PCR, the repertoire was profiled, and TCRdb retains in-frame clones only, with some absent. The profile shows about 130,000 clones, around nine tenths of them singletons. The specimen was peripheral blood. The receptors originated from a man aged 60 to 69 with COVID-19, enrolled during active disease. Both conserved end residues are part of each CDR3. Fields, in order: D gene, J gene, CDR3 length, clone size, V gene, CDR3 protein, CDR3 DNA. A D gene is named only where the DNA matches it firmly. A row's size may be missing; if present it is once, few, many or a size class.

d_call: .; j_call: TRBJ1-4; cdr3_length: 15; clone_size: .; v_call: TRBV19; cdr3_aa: CASSVRTERYEKLFF; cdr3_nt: TGTGCCAGTAGTGTTCGGACAGAGCGCTATGAAAAACTGTTTTTT
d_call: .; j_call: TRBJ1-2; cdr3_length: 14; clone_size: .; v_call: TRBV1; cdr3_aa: CTSRGQPDPYGYTF; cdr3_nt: TGCACCAGCCGCGGACAGCCAGACCCCTATGGCTACACCTTC
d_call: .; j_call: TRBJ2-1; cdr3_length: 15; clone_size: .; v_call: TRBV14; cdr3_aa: CASSQASWPYNEQFF; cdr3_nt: TGTGCCAGCAGCCAAGCGTCTTGGCCCTACAATGAGCAGTTCTTC
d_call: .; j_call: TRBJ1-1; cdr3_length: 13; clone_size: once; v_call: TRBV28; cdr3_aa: CASSLVGATEAFF; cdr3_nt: TGTGCCAGCAGTTTGGTTGGAGCCACTGAAGCTTTCTTT
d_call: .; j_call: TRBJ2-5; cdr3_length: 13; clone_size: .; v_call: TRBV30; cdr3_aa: CAWSGYSQETQYF; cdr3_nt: TGTGCCTGGAGTGGGTACTCACAAGAGACCCAGTACTTC
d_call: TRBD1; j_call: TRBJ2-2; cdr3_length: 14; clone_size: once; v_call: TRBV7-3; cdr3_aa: CASSSGQGAGELFF; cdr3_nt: TGTGCCAGCAGCTCGGGACAGGGGGCTGGGGAGCTGTTTTTT
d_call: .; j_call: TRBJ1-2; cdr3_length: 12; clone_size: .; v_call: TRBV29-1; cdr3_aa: CSVWTQNYGYTF; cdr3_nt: TGCAGCGTATGGACTCAGAACTATGGCTACACCTTC
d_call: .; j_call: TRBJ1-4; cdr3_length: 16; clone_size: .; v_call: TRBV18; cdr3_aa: CASSPRGSATNEKLFF; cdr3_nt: TGTGCCAGCTCACCTCGGGGGTCCGCAACTAATGAAAAACTGTTTTTT
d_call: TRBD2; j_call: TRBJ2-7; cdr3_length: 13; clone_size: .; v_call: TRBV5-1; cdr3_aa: CASRWTSIYEQYF; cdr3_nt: TGCGCCAGCAGATGGACTAGCATCTACGAGCAGTACTTC
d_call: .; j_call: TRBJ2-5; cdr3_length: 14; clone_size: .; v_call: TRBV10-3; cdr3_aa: CAISENGVQETQYF; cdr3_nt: TGTGCCATCAGTGAGAACGGGGTGCAAGAGACCCAGTACTTC
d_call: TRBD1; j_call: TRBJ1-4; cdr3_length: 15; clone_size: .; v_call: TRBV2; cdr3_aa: CASRGDRGRNEKLFF; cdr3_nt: TGTGCCAGCAGGGGGGACAGGGGGCGGAATGAAAAACTGTTTTTT
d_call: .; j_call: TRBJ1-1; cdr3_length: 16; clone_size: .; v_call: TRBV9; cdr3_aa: CASSVGTGRQNTEAFF; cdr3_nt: TGTGCCAGCAGCGTAGGCACAGGGAGACAAAACACTGAAGCTTTCTTT
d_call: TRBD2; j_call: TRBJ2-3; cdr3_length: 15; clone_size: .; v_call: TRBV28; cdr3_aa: CASNAPGGALNTQYF; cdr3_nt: TGTGCCAGCAACGCTCCCGGGGGGGCGTTAAATACGCAGTATTTT
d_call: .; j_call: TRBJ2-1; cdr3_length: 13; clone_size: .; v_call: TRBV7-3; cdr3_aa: CASSLNERDEQFF; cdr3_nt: TGTGCCAGCAGCTTAAATGAACGGGATGAGCAGTTCTTC
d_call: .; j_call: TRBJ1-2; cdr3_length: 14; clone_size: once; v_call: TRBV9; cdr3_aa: CASSVGSGGAGYTF; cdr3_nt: TGTGCCAGCAGCGTAGGATCGGGGGGAGCAGGCTACACCTTC
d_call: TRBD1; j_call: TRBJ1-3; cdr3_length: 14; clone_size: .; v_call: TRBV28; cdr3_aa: CASSLAGGESTIYF; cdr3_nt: TGTGCCAGCAGTTTAGCAGGGGGCGAGAGCACCATATATTTT
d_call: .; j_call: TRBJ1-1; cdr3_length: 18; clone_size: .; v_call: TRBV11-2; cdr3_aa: CASSLDRGFAHKNTEAFF; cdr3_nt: TGTGCCAGCAGCTTAGATAGGGGATTCGCGCATAAGAACACTGAAGCTTTCTTT
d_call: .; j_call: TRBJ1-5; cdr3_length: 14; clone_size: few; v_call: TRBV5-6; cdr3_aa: CASSSWRWDQPQHF; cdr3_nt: TGTGCCAGCAGCTCCTGGAGGTGGGATCAGCCCCAGCATTTT
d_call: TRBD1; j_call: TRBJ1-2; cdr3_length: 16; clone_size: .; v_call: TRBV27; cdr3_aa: CASRLYPTGVGYGYTF; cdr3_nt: TGTGCCAGCAGACTTTACCCTACAGGGGTTGGCTATGGCTACACCTTC
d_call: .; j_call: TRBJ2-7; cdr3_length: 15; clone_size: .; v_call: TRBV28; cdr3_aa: CASSLGAQGLGEQYF; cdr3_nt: TGTGCCAGCAGTTTAGGTGCGCAGGGGCTTGGCGAGCAGTACTTC
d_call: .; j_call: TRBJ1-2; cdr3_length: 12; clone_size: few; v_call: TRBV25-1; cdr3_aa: CASNGGNYGYTF; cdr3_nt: TGTGCCAGCAACGGGGGGAACTATGGCTACACCTTC
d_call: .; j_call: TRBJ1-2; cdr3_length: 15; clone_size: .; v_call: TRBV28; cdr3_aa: CASSLPTAANYGYTF; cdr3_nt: TGTGCCAGCAGTTTACCCACAGCGGCTAACTATGGCTACACCTTC
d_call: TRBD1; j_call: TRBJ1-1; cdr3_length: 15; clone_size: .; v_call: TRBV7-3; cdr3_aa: CASSFGQGLNTEAFF; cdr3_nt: TGTGCCAGCAGCTTCGGACAGGGTCTGAACACTGAAGCTTTCTTT
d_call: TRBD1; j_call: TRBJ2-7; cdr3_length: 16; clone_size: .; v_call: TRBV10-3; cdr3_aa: CAISEPTGQASYEQYF; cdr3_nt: TGTGCCATCAGTGAGCCTACGGGACAGGCATCCTACGAGCAGTACTTC
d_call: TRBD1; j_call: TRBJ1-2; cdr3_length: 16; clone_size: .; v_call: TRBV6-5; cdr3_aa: CASSLSGTEAHYGYTF; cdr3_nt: TGTGCCAGCAGTTTATCCGGGACAGAGGCGCACTATGGCTACACCTTC
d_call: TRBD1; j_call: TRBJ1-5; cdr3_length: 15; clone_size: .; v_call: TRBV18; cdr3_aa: CASSQGQVSNQPQHF; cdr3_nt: TGTGCCAGCTCCCAAGGACAGGTTAGCAATCAGCCCCAGCATTTT
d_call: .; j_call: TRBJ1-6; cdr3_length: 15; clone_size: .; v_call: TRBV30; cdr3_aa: CAWEWGGNRNSPLHF; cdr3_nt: TGTGCCTGGGAGTGGGGGGGCAATCGTAATTCACCCCTCCACTTT
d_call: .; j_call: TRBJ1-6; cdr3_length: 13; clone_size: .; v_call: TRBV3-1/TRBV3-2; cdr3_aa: CASSQVKHSPLHF; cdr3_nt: TGTGCCAGCAGCCAAGTGAAGCATTCACCCCTCCACTTT
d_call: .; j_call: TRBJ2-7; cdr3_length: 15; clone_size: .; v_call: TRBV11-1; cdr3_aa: CASSVLRGSAYEQYF; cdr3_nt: TGTGCCAGCAGCGTACTCAGGGGCTCAGCCTACGAGCAGTACTTC
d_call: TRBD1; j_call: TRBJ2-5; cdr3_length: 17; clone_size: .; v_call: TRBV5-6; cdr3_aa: CASSLPGGTGGGETQYF; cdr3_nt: TGTGCCAGCAGCTTGCCCGGGGGGACAGGGGGTGGAGAGACCCAGTACTTC